A single sample gave rise to the 2 T cell receptor beta chains below, sequenced in a study of shared clonotypes between healthy human individuals. The data were produced by immunoSEQ multiplex PCR, yet TCRdb's version contains in-frame clones alone and is incomplete. The repertoire includes over a million clones, roughly 95% of them detected once, and over 1% sits in the top ten. Sequencing used naive CD4+ T cells sorted from blood. Subset of the sample: CD45RA+ positively selected. The receptors derive from a man younger than 40 in good health.

The rearrangement links TRBV15 to TRBJ2-1, with D possibly matching TRBD2 (6 bases). Germline V gene data show CDR1 as LNHNV and CDR2 as YYDKDF (reference sequence). CDR3 length: 13 amino acids. V lost 8 bases and J 5 bases, leaving 13 bases between the germline ends. The CDR3 protein is CATGTRLNNEQFF. The CDR3 DNA reads TGTGCCACCGGGACTCGACTCAACAATGAGCAGTTCTTC.

This clone was detected once. The rearrangement links TRBV6-1 to TRBJ1-5, with D uncertain. Germline loops: CDR1 MNHNS, CDR2 SASEGT. The CDR3 sequence is 14 residues long. The V and J ends lost 7 bases and 0 bases respectively, with 10 bases between them. The CDR3 bases are TGTGCCAGCAAGGAGTTAGATAGCAATCAGCCCCAGCATTTT. Its translation: CASKELDSNQPQHF.